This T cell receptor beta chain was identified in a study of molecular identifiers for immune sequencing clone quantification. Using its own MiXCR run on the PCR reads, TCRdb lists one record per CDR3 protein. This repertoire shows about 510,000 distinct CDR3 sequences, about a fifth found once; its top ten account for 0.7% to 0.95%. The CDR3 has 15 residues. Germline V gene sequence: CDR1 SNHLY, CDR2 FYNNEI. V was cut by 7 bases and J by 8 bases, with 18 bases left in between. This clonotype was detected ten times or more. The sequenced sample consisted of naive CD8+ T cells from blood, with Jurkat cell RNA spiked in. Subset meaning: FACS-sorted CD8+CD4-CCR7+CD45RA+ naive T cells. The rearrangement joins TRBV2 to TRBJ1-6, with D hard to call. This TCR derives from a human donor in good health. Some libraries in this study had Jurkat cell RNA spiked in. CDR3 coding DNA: TGTGCCAGCACCAAGAACGCCGGACCGGATTCACCCCTCCACTTT. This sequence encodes CASTKNAGPDSPLHF.